This is a list of T cell receptor beta chains from one sample in a study of naive and memory T cell subsets. A single record per CDR3 protein comes from TCRdb applying MiXCR to the UMI-ligation and nested PCR reads. Here the sample spans 140,000 to 150,000 distinct CDR3 sequences, 22% being singletons. The source material was naive CD4+ T cells from blood. The receptor source for this set is a human donor in good health. Both conserved end residues are part of each CDR3. D genes are given only for firm matches. The listing skips clone size in some rows; elsewhere it reads once, few, many or a size class.

clone_size	v_call	d_call	j_call	cdr3_aa	cdr3_nt
few	TRBV10-2	-	TRBJ1-3	CASSDRGSGNTIYF	TGCGCCAGCAGTGACAGGGGATCTGGAAACACCATATATTTT
-	TRBV20-1	-	TRBJ1-1	CSAAGRALGTEAFF	TGCAGTGCCGCGGGGCGGGCTCTGGGAACTGAAGCTTTCTTT
few	TRBV3-1	-	TRBJ1-4	CASSQGGQKATNEKLFF	TGTGCCAGCAGCCAAGGCGGGCAGAAGGCAACTAATGAAAAACTGTTTTTT
many	TRBV28	-	TRBJ2-3	CASSLVGRLDTQYF	TGTGCCAGCAGTTTGGTTGGGCGGTTGGATACGCAGTATTTT
-	TRBV28	-	TRBJ1-1	CASHPPGAGLTEAFF	TGTGCCAGCCACCCGCCCGGGGCGGGTTTAACTGAAGCTTTCTTT
few	TRBV29-1	-	TRBJ2-1	CSVAFTVGNEQFF	TGCAGCGTTGCATTTACGGTGGGGAATGAGCAGTTCTTC
many	TRBV12-3/TRBV12-4	TRBD1	TRBJ2-6	CASISRTGKLSSGANVLTF	TGTGCCAGCATTTCTCGGACAGGGAAACTATCCTCTGGGGCCAACGTCCTGACTTTC
-	TRBV20-1	-	TRBJ1-5	CSASAGKGQPQHF	TGCAGTGCTAGTGCGGGGAAAGGTCAGCCCCAGCATTTT
-	TRBV29-1	-	TRBJ1-1	CSVDEGRNTEAFF	TGCAGCGTTGACGAGGGTCGGAACACTGAAGCTTTCTTT
many	TRBV6-5	TRBD2	TRBJ2-1	CASSRLAGGLNEQFF	TGTGCCAGCAGCCGACTAGCGGGAGGGCTGAATGAGCAGTTCTTC
-	TRBV20-1	-	TRBJ2-3	CSARYVAADTQYF	TGCAGTGCTAGATATGTAGCGGCAGATACGCAGTATTTT
few	TRBV5-4	TRBD2	TRBJ2-2	CASSLGSSGSRGELFF	TGTGCCAGCAGCTTGGGGTCTAGCGGGAGTCGCGGGGAGCTGTTTTTT
-	TRBV12-3/TRBV12-4	TRBD2	TRBJ2-1	CASSLYARRGGNEQFF	TGTGCCAGCAGTTTATACGCCCGACGGGGGGGGAATGAGCAGTTCTTC
-	TRBV7-2	-	TRBJ1-2	CASSTQAGGDYGYTF	TGTGCCAGCAGCACACAGGCGGGGGGCGACTATGGCTACACCTTC
-	TRBV11-3	-	TRBJ2-1	CASSSPKVGYNEQFF	TGTGCCAGCAGCTCCCCCAAAGTAGGCTACAATGAGCAGTTCTTC
-	TRBV3-1	-	TRBJ1-3	CASSQDGRQRRNTIYF	TGTGCCAGCAGCCAAGATGGGAGACAGCGAAGGAACACCATATATTTT
-	TRBV6-1	-	TRBJ2-3	CASREGAVGVTDTQYF	TGTGCCAGCAGGGAGGGGGCAGTGGGTGTCACAGATACGCAGTATTTT
many	TRBV6-5	-	TRBJ1-2	CASSYLAGATPNYGYTF	TGTGCCAGCAGTTACCTGGCGGGGGCGACGCCTAACTATGGCTACACCTTC